This T cell receptor beta chain was identified in a study of response to subunit inactivated influenza vaccine. V was shortened by 0 bases and J by 5 bases, with 14 bases between the two germline ends. The germline gives CDR1 LGHNA, CDR2 YNFKEQ. The CDR3 consists of 15 residues. This clonotype was counted a few times. TCRdb reanalysed the RT-PCR reads using MiXCR and keeps one entry per CDR3 protein. The sample includes under 200,000 distinct CDR3 sequences, over 9.5% seen only once; the top ten take about 31%. This sample also belongs to another study, concerning T cells expressing NK-cell markers. That report notes: Synthesis of TCR beta cDNA relied on 5'RACE template switching carrying UMIs. There were seven HCMV-seropositive donors and one seronegative donor among the eight sequenced. Of CD8+ T cells, about 1.0-8% belonged to dominant NKG2C+ clonotypes in several donors. The CD3+CD56-NKG2C+ fraction of a handful of donors was likewise dominated by these clonotypes. Specificity for HCMV among expanded NKG2C+ T cell clones was not established.

This chain links TRBV4-2 with TRBJ2-7, with a weak D call TRBD2 (6 bases). This clonotype was sampled from a man aged 50 to 59 who received an inactivated influenza vaccine. The sequencing here drew on CD8+ T cells sorted from PBMCs, taken about 13 days after vaccination. CDR3 DNA: TGTGCCAGCAGCCAAGATATTTTCGTAGCGGACGAGCAGTACTTC. Translation: CASSQDIFVADEQYF.